The T cell receptor beta chain described here comes from a study of beta chain features in type 1 diabetes. V was shortened by 4 bases and J by 0 bases, with 17 bases between the two germline ends. This CDR3 is 16 amino acids long. Germline CDR1 SQVTM, CDR2 ANQGSEA. In this sample, this clone turned up a few times. Expressed TCRB transcripts got sequenced, as all isolated RNA was reverse transcribed. Profiling relied on immunoSEQ multiplex PCR, and the TCRdb table lists in-frame clones only, not all of them. The sample carries 600,000 to 650,000 clones, roughly 15% recorded once. The sequenced sample was naive CD4+ T cells from blood. J is TRBJ2-3 and V is TRBV29-1, with D possibly being TRBD1 or TRBD2 (6 bases each). The sequence was collected from a man aged 18 to 30 in good health. The CDR3 DNA is TGCAGCGTTGGCGGGGTAGGGGGGTTAAGCACAGATACGCAGTATTTT. Encoded protein: CSVGGVGGLSTDTQYF.